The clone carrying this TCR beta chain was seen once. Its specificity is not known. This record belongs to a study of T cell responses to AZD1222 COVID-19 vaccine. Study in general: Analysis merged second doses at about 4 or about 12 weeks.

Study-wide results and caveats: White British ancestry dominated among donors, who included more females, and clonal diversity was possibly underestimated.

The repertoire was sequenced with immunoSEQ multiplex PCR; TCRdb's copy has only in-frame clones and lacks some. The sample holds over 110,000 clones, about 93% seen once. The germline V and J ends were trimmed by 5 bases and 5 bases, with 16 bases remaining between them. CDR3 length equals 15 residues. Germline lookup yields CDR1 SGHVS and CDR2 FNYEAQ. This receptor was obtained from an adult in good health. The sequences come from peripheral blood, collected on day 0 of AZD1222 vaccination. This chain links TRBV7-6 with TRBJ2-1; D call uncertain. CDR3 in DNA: TGTGCCAGCAGCCCAGGACCCCCTTCAAACAATGAGCAGTTCTTC. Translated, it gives CASSPGPPSNNEQFF.